This T cell receptor (beta chain) was captured in a study of OX40 agonist ivuxolimab in advanced cancers. For the study at large: While on treatment, patients had intravenous ivuxolimab at 0.01 to 10 mg/kg every 2 weeks.

Samples of blood were obtained at baseline, on cycle 4 day 1, and on cycle 7 day 1. The protocol was immunoSEQ multiplex PCR, while the TCRdb copy is restricted to in-frame clones and leaves out a portion. The data contain some 80,000 clones, more than 75% of them singletons. Study results and limitations: In the 0.1 to 3.0 mg/kg range, CD4+ and CD8+ blood T cells had expanded clonally by week 6.

The length of the CDR3 is 16 residues. In germline, CDR1 is MGHDK, CDR2 SYGVNS. V shed 4 bases and J 6 bases; nucleotides not matched to a gene: 10. Comments on this clone: Its target is not known.

The genes are TRBV25-1 and TRBJ2-2, with 8 nucleotides matching TRBD1. This TCR was sampled from an adult with an advanced solid tumor such as melanoma, head and neck, liver or kidney cancer. The sequenced sample was CD4+ or CD8+ T cells sorted from blood, obtained in a trial of the OX40 agonist ivuxolimab. CDR3 sequence: CASSARPDRVAGELFF. The CDR3 DNA reads as TGTGCCAGCAGTGCTCGACCGGACAGGGTCGCCGGGGAGCTGTTTTTT.